This T cell receptor beta chain was captured in a study of early T cells in non-severe SARS-CoV-2 infection. From the 5' RACE reads, TCRdb called clonotypes with MiXCR, one entry per CDR3 protein. The sample has about 35,000 distinct CDR3 sequences; 7.9% are singletons. CDR1 and CDR2 from the germline V gene are DFQATT and SNEGSKA (reference sequence). With 8 bases clipped from V and 0 bases from J, the junction kept 11 bases outside the gene matches. The CDR3 covers 15 residues. Sequencing used whole blood, obtained at baseline. This TCR derives from an adult who was a healthcare worker with PCR-confirmed SARS-CoV-2 infection or an uninfected control (not recorded which). The gene calls are TRBV20-1 and TRBJ2-3; 7 bases fit TRBD1. CDR3 DNA: TGCAGTTCGTCAACCGGGACAGCTAGCACAGATACGCAGTATTTT. Residues: CSSSTGTASTDTQYF.